The 21 T cell receptor beta chains reported below all come from one sample, sequenced in a study of blood T cell repertoires in COVID-19. Sequencing used immunoSEQ multiplex PCR; TCRdb keeps in-frame clones, though not all of them. The sample shows about 140,000 clones, approximately 84% of them seen only once. The sequencing input was PBMCs or T cells enriched from blood (not recorded which). Every receptor here comes from a woman between 50 and 59 years old with acute COVID-19.

CDR3 region: CARSTRQGSPTQHF. The CDR3 DNA reads TGTGCCAGAAGCACTAGACAGGGTAGTCCGACCCAGCATTTT. This sequence joins TRBV7-5 and TRBJ1-5; the tabulated D call, TRBD1, remains unverified against the DNA. TRBV7-5 is a pseudogene locus. The CDR3 loop spans 14 amino acids.

The chain has TRBV28 and TRBJ2-2; a possible D gene is TRBD2 (5 bases). The CDR3 has 13 amino acids. The germline V gene has CDR1 MDHEN and CDR2 SYDVKM. The ends were cut back, 7 bases at V and 4 bases at J, with 10 bases in the middle. The CDR3 DNA follows: TGTGCCAGCAAATCAGCGGCCACCGGGGAGCTGTTTTTT. Amino acid sequence: CASKSAATGELFF. Supplemented by reference TRBV28 and TRBJ2-2, the full variable domain reads DVKVTQSSRYLVKRTGEKVFLECVQDMDHENMFWYRQDPGLGLRLIYFSYDVKMKEKGDIPEGYSVSREKKERFSLILESASTNQTSMYLCASKSAATGELFFGEGSRLTVL.

This chain uses TRBV6-5 with TRBJ2-2; TRBD1 aligns across 7 bases. V trimming: 7 bases; J trimming: 2 bases; junction bases outside the gene matches: 4. The CDR3 contains 14 residues. The germline gives CDR1 MNHEY, CDR2 SVGAGI. CDR3 loop: CASTRGINTGELFF. Written as DNA, the CDR3 is TGTGCCAGCACCAGGGGGATTAACACCGGGGAGCTGTTTTTT.

This chain links TRBV30 with TRBJ1-6; 11 nucleotides match TRBD1. Per the germline V gene, CDR1 is GTSNPN and CDR2 is SVGIG (reference sequence). J gave up 10 bases and V 0 bases, and 11 bases lay outside the gene matches. This CDR3 has 17 residues. In DNA, the CDR3 is TGTGCCTGGAGTGTGTTACTAGGACAGGGGGCGCGATCACCCCTCCACTTT. Translating gives CAWSVLLGQGARSPLHF.

V usage is TRBV14 and J usage is TRBJ1-2; 7 bases are a match to TRBD1. The trim removed 4 bases at V and 5 bases at J, leaving 4 bases unmatched. The CDR3 is 13 amino acids. Germline V gene sequence: CDR1 SGHDN, CDR2 FVKESK. CDR3 DNA sequence: TGTGCCAGCAGCCCGACAGGGTTGTATGGCTACACCTTC. It specifies CASSPTGLYGYTF.

CDR3 residues: CASSLAGVTGLGYNEQFF. The CDR3 nucleotides are TGTGCCAGCAGCTTAGCGGGAGTCACGGGACTGGGCTACAATGAGCAGTTCTTC. The rearrangement uses TRBV5-5 and TRBJ2-1; 8 bases agree with TRBD2. Unmatched junction bases numbered 13, after V lost 2 bases and J lost 3 bases. Germline V gives CDR1 SGHKS, CDR2 YYEKEE (reference sequence). The CDR3 is 18 amino acids.

The chain is built from TRBV7-9 and TRBJ2-3; 8 nucleotides line up with TRBD2. The length of the CDR3 is 13 residues. Germline V lookup: CDR1 SEHNR, CDR2 FQNEAQ (reference sequence). Trimming removed 8 bases from V and 0 bases from J; junction bases left unmatched: 1. CDR3 region: CASGLASTDTQYF. Here the CDR3 DNA reads TGTGCCAGCGGACTAGCTAGCACAGATACGCAGTATTTT.

The chain carries TRBV19 and TRBJ1-6; no reliable D call. V lost 1 base and J lost 7, with 11 bases in between. This CDR3 comprises 15 residues. Germline V gene data show CDR1 as LNHDA and CDR2 as SQIVND (reference sequence). The chain's CDR3 is CASSIGAPLNSPLHF. The DNA for the CDR3 is TGTGCCAGTAGTATAGGGGCCCCCTTGAATTCACCCCTCCACTTT.

This clone came up once. The rearrangement uses TRBV5-4 and TRBJ2-1; the match to TRBD1 covers 10 bases. CDR3 length: 15 amino acids. Germline lookup yields CDR1 SGHNT and CDR2 YYREEE (reference sequence). V was clipped by 4 bases and J by 2 bases; unmatched bases: 3. CDR3 nucleotide sequence: TGTGCCAGCAGCACGGGACAGGGGCCCTACAATGAGCAGTTCTTC. It specifies CASSTGQGPYNEQFF.

The rearrangement uses TRBV4-3 and TRBJ2-1; a weak D match, TRBD2 (6 bases). Germline lookup yields CDR1 LGHNA and CDR2 YSLEER. The V and J ends lost 1 base and 7 bases respectively, with 11 bases between them. This CDR3 contains 14 residues. The CDR3 DNA reads as TGCGCCAGCAGCCAAGGCAGACTAGAAAATGAGCAGTTCTTC. It translates to CASSQGRLENEQFF.

This chain connects TRBV7-9 to TRBJ1-2, with D possibly TRBD1 on 5 matching bases. CDR3 length: 14 amino acids. V was trimmed by 5 bases and J by 2 bases, leaving 12 bases between them. CDR1 is SEHNR, CDR2 FQNEAQ, per germline (reference sequence). The CDR3 nucleotides are TGTGCCAGCAGCCTCAGGGACTTCAACTATGGCTACACCTTC. This encodes CASSLRDFNYGYTF.

The chain links TRBV12-3 or TRBV12-4 to TRBJ2-7; the D is unclear. The germline V and J ends were trimmed by 5 bases and 0 bases, with 5 bases remaining between them. The CDR3 totals 12 residues. The CDR3 DNA reads TGTGCCAGCAGTCGTAGCTCCTACGAGCAGTACTTC. It yields the protein CASSRSSYEQYF.

The genes are TRBV27 and TRBJ2-1, with 11 bases fitting TRBD2. Germline CDR1 reads MNHEY; CDR2 reads SMNVEV (reference sequence). V was pared by 6 bases and J by 3 bases, with 7 bases of the junction left unmatched. There are 16 residues in the CDR3. CDR3 sequence (DNA): TGTGCCAGCAGCCGATCCGGACTAGCGGGCTACAATGAGCAGTTCTTC. Translation: CASSRSGLAGYNEQFF.

The V call is TRBV7-8, the J call TRBJ2-7, with D maybe TRBD2 (5 bases). With 5 bases removed from V and 0 bases from J, the gap between germline ends came to 17 bases. Looked up from germline, CDR1 is SGHVS and CDR2 is FQNEAQ. The CDR3 is made up of 16 amino acids. This CDR3 reads CASSPSGSSSSYEQYF. The DNA of the CDR3 is TGTGCCAGCAGCCCCTCTGGGAGCTCCAGCTCCTACGAGCAGTACTTC.

The rearrangement joins TRBV9 to TRBJ2-5, with D possibly TRBD2 on 6 matching bases. The germline gives CDR1 SGDLS, CDR2 YYNGEE. This CDR3 spans 15 amino acids. Between the trimmed V and J ends, which lost 0 bases and 5 bases, there was a span of 14 bases. The CDR3 nucleotides are TGTGCCAGCAGCGTAGGACGGGAGAGGGCCGAGACCCAGTACTTC. Translated: CASSVGRERAETQYF.

In this sample, this clone turned up once. The chain has TRBV5-1 and TRBJ2-3; TRBD2 aligns across 8 bases. Losses at the gene ends were 0 bases for V and 6 bases for J; bases not matched to a gene: 6. Germline values: CDR1 SGHRS, CDR2 YFSETQ. This CDR3 has 15 amino acids. The CDR3: CASSLAVAGMDTQYF. The CDR3 DNA sequence: TGCGCCAGCAGCTTGGCGGTAGCGGGGATGGATACGCAGTATTTT.

This chain links TRBV5-1 with TRBJ2-1; D perhaps matches TRBD2 (6 bases). Looked up from germline, CDR1 is SGHRS and CDR2 is YFSETQ. The CDR3 sequence is 15 residues long. Trimming removed 3 bases from V and 4 bases from J, with 14 bases in between. The CDR3 nucleotides are TGCGCCAGCAGCTCGCAGCCGGGAGATTACAATGAGCAGTTCTTC. It yields the protein CASSSQPGDYNEQFF.

The chain employs TRBV7-2 and TRBJ1-4, with D perhaps TRBD1 (6 bases). The CDR3 spans 14 residues. The V and J ends lost 5 bases and 8 bases respectively, with 15 bases between them. In germline, CDR1 is SGHTA, CDR2 FQGNSA. CDR3 bases: TGTGCCAGCAGCCCCCAGGGGTTTGGAGAAAAACTGTTTTTT. Translating it yields CASSPQGFGEKLFF. Full variable domain (outside the CDR3, taken from reference TRBV7-2 and TRBJ1-4): GAGVSQSPSNKVTEKGKDVELRCDPISGHTALYWYRQSLGQGLEFLIYFQGNSAPDKSGLPSDRFSAERTGGSVSTLTIQRTQQEDSAVYLCASSPQGFGEKLFFGSGTQLSVL.

In this sample, this clone turned up once. The V call is TRBV9, the J call TRBJ2-2, with D tentatively TRBD1 (6 bases). Trimming took off 5 bases at V and 8 bases at J, with 13 bases between the two ends. Germline V lookup: CDR1 SGDLS, CDR2 YYNGEE. This CDR3 comprises 13 residues. CDR3 sequence: CASRDPRGGELFF. CDR3 DNA: TGTGCCAGCAGGGACCCTAGGGGGGGGGAGCTGTTTTTT. Filled out from reference TRBV9 and TRBJ2-2, the complete variable domain reads DSGVTQTPKHLITATGQRVTLRCSPRSGDLSVYWYQQSLDQGLQFLIQYYNGEERAKGNILERFSAQQFPDLHSELNLSSLELGDSALYFCASRDPRGGELFFGEGSRLTVL.

The chain uses TRBV12-5 and TRBJ1-1; D is perhaps TRBD1 (5 bases). V dropped 3 bases and J dropped 0 bases, with 11 bases sitting between them. CDR3 length equals 15 residues. Germline V gene lookup returns CDR1 LGHNT and CDR2 FRNRAP. DNA for the CDR3: TGTGCTAGTGGTTTCGCAGACAGCATGAACACTGAAGCTTTCTTT. Amino acid sequence: CASGFADSMNTEAFF. The complete variable domain, with remaining parts taken from reference TRBV12-5 and TRBJ1-1, reads DARVTQTPRHKVTEMGQEVTMRCQPILGHNTVFWYRQTMMQGLELLAYFRNRAPLDDSGMPKDRFSAEMPDATLATLKIQPSEPRDSAVYFCASGFADSMNTEAFFGQGTRLTVV.

The chain carries TRBV19 and TRBJ1-2; 9 bases fit TRBD1. The CDR3 covers 15 residues. Germline CDR1 LNHDA, CDR2 SQIVND (reference sequence). J lost 7 bases, V lost 2 bases, and 8 bases had no gene match. The chain's CDR3 is CASSILPGQGFGYTF. The CDR3 DNA follows: TGTGCCAGTAGTATACTTCCGGGACAGGGATTTGGCTACACCTTC.